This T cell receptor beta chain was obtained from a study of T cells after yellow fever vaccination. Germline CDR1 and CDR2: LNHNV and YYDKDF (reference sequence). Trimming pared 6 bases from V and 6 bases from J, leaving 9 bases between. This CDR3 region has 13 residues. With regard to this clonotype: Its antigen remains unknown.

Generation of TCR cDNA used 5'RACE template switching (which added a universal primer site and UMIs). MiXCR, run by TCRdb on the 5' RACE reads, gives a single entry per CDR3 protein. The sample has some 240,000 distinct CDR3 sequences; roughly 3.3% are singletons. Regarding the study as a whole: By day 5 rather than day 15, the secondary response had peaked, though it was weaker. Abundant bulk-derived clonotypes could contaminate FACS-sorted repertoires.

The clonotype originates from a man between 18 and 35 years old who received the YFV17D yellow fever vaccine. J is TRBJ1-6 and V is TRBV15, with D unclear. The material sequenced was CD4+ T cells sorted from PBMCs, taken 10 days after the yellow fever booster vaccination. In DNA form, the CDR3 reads TGTGCCACCAGACCGGGAACTAATTCACCCCTCCACTTT. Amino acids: CATRPGTNSPLHF.